Listed below are T cell receptor beta chains from one sample, sequenced in a study of early T cells in non-severe SARS-CoV-2 infection. TCRdb reprocessed the 5' RACE reads via MiXCR and lists one record per CDR3 protein. The data contain approximately 81,000 distinct CDR3 sequences, around 15% of them singletons. The sequenced sample consisted of whole blood. The receptors come from an adult who was a healthcare worker with PCR-confirmed SARS-CoV-2 infection or an uninfected control (not recorded which). Each CDR3 is given with its conserved first and last residue. Fields, in order: J gene, D gene, clone size, V gene, CDR3 protein, CDR3 DNA. A D gene is named only where the DNA matches it firmly. The listing skips clone size in some rows; elsewhere it reads once, few, many or a size class.

J gene: TRBJ2-2; D gene: TRBD2; clone size: few; V gene: TRBV11-2; CDR3 protein: CASIAGGSAAGELFF; CDR3 DNA: TGTGCCAGCATCGCTGGCGGGAGCGCCGCCGGGGAGCTGTTTTTT
J gene: TRBJ1-4; D gene: NA; clone size: NA; V gene: TRBV20-1; CDR3 protein: CSARQGATNEKLFF; CDR3 DNA: TGCAGTGCTAGACAGGGTGCAACTAATGAAAAACTGTTTTTT
J gene: TRBJ2-7; D gene: TRBD2; clone size: NA; V gene: TRBV20-1; CDR3 protein: CSLAGNPSYEQYF; CDR3 DNA: TGCAGCTTAGCGGGGAACCCCTCCTACGAGCAGTACTTC
J gene: TRBJ2-2; D gene: NA; clone size: few; V gene: TRBV6-2/TRBV6-3; CDR3 protein: CASSPTRNTGELFF; CDR3 DNA: TGTGCCAGCAGCCCAACTAGGAACACCGGGGAGCTGTTTTTT
J gene: TRBJ1-5; D gene: NA; clone size: few; V gene: TRBV28; CDR3 protein: CASSEQANQPQHF; CDR3 DNA: TGTGCCAGCAGTGAACAGGCCAATCAGCCCCAGCATTTT
J gene: TRBJ2-5; D gene: TRBD1; clone size: few; V gene: TRBV7-3; CDR3 protein: CASATGGPKETQYF; CDR3 DNA: TGTGCCAGCGCGACAGGGGGCCCCAAAGAGACCCAGTACTTC
J gene: TRBJ2-7; D gene: TRBD1; clone size: NA; V gene: TRBV29-1; CDR3 protein: CSVGQGGRNEQYF; CDR3 DNA: TGCAGCGTTGGACAGGGGGGTCGGAACGAGCAGTACTTC
J gene: TRBJ2-7; D gene: NA; clone size: many; V gene: TRBV4-2; CDR3 protein: CASSQERSVSSYEQYF; CDR3 DNA: TGTGCCAGCAGCCAAGAGCGCTCGGTAAGCTCCTACGAGCAGTACTTC
J gene: TRBJ1-1; D gene: TRBD1; clone size: few; V gene: TRBV12-5; CDR3 protein: CASGLGQGDTEAFF; CDR3 DNA: TGTGCTAGTGGTTTGGGACAGGGTGACACTGAAGCTTTCTTT
J gene: TRBJ2-7; D gene: TRBD2; clone size: NA; V gene: TRBV29-1; CDR3 protein: CSAASGSFEQYF; CDR3 DNA: TGCAGCGCGGCTAGCGGGTCCTTTGAGCAGTACTTC
J gene: TRBJ1-1; D gene: NA; clone size: NA; V gene: TRBV6-6; CDR3 protein: CASSNRAENTEAFF; CDR3 DNA: TGTGCCAGCAGTAACAGGGCGGAGAACACTGAAGCTTTCTTT
J gene: TRBJ2-7; D gene: TRBD2; clone size: many; V gene: TRBV19; CDR3 protein: CASSMGLAAYEQYF; CDR3 DNA: TGTGCCAGTAGTATGGGACTAGCGGCCTACGAGCAGTACTTC
J gene: TRBJ1-6; D gene: TRBD1; clone size: NA; V gene: TRBV4-1; CDR3 protein: CASSTGQKNSPLHF; CDR3 DNA: TGCGCCAGCAGTACGGGACAGAAGAATTCACCCCTCCACTTT
J gene: TRBJ2-7; D gene: NA; clone size: NA; V gene: TRBV29-1; CDR3 protein: CSVQGTYEQYF; CDR3 DNA: TGCAGCGTTCAGGGGACCTACGAGCAGTACTTC
J gene: TRBJ1-1; D gene: TRBD1; clone size: NA; V gene: TRBV9; CDR3 protein: CASTLTGRETTEAFF; CDR3 DNA: TGTGCCAGCACCCTGACAGGGAGGGAAACCACTGAAGCTTTCTTT
J gene: TRBJ2-1; D gene: TRBD2; clone size: NA; V gene: TRBV7-2; CDR3 protein: CASSQTSGRISYNEQFF; CDR3 DNA: TGTGCCAGCAGCCAAACTAGCGGGAGGATTTCGTACAATGAGCAGTTCTTC
J gene: TRBJ2-7; D gene: NA; clone size: NA; V gene: TRBV2; CDR3 protein: CASTPGRRVPYEQYF; CDR3 DNA: TGTGCCAGCACCCCAGGGAGGAGAGTCCCCTACGAGCAGTACTTC
J gene: TRBJ2-1; D gene: NA; clone size: NA; V gene: TRBV9; CDR3 protein: CASSATGTGPHEQFF; CDR3 DNA: TGTGCCAGCAGCGCGACCGGGACTGGCCCACATGAGCAGTTCTTC
J gene: TRBJ2-5; D gene: NA; clone size: many; V gene: TRBV7-8; CDR3 protein: CASSLAGNQETQYF; CDR3 DNA: TGTGCCAGCAGCTTAGCGGGGAACCAAGAGACCCAGTACTTC
J gene: TRBJ1-1; D gene: NA; clone size: many; V gene: TRBV12-3/TRBV12-4; CDR3 protein: CASSLKGFDTEAFF; CDR3 DNA: TGTGCCAGCAGTTTAAAGGGATTTGACACTGAAGCTTTCTTT
J gene: TRBJ2-5; D gene: NA; clone size: NA; V gene: TRBV3-1; CDR3 protein: CASSQDWAAQETQYF; CDR3 DNA: TGTGCCAGCAGCCAAGATTGGGCAGCTCAAGAGACCCAGTACTTC
J gene: TRBJ1-2; D gene: NA; clone size: NA; V gene: TRBV6-1; CDR3 protein: CASSETGHGSYGYTF; CDR3 DNA: TGTGCCAGCAGTGAAACGGGACACGGAAGTTATGGCTACACCTTC
J gene: TRBJ1-6; D gene: NA; clone size: few; V gene: TRBV5-1; CDR3 protein: CASSLDRPDYNSPLHF; CDR3 DNA: TGCGCCAGCAGCTTGGACAGGCCCGACTATAATTCACCCCTCCACTTT
J gene: TRBJ2-7; D gene: NA; clone size: many; V gene: TRBV6-5; CDR3 protein: CASSYSPPRAESSYEQYF; CDR3 DNA: TGTGCCAGCAGTTATTCTCCCCCTCGAGCGGAGAGCTCCTACGAGCAGTACTTC
J gene: TRBJ2-5; D gene: TRBD2; clone size: few; V gene: TRBV7-9; CDR3 protein: CASSFSGRALKETQYF; CDR3 DNA: TGTGCCAGCAGCTTTAGCGGGAGGGCCCTCAAAGAGACCCAGTACTTC
J gene: TRBJ2-1; D gene: TRBD1; clone size: many; V gene: TRBV29-1; CDR3 protein: CSVRWDRDNNEQFF; CDR3 DNA: TGCAGCGTGAGGTGGGACAGGGATAACAATGAGCAGTTCTTC
J gene: TRBJ1-6; D gene: NA; clone size: many; V gene: TRBV5-8; CDR3 protein: CASAQGGRGSPLHF; CDR3 DNA: TGTGCCAGCGCCCAAGGCGGGAGGGGTTCACCCCTCCACTTT
J gene: TRBJ2-1; D gene: TRBD2; clone size: NA; V gene: TRBV4-2; CDR3 protein: CASSQDGAGTSNEQFF; CDR3 DNA: TGTGCCAGCAGCCAAGATGGAGCGGGGACTTCGAATGAGCAGTTCTTC
J gene: TRBJ2-7; D gene: TRBD1; clone size: few; V gene: TRBV2; CDR3 protein: CASTRGFHEQYF; CDR3 DNA: TGTGCCAGCACCAGGGGGTTCCACGAGCAGTACTTC
J gene: TRBJ2-1; D gene: NA; clone size: few; V gene: TRBV7-2; CDR3 protein: CASSAHYPGDSYNEQFF; CDR3 DNA: TGTGCCAGCAGCGCACACTATCCGGGTGACTCCTACAATGAGCAGTTCTTC
J gene: TRBJ2-1; D gene: TRBD2; clone size: few; V gene: TRBV6-1; CDR3 protein: CASSELAGGPIYNEQFF; CDR3 DNA: TGTGCCAGCAGTGAACTAGCGGGAGGGCCTATCTACAATGAGCAGTTCTTC
J gene: TRBJ2-3; D gene: NA; clone size: many; V gene: TRBV5-4; CDR3 protein: CASSLGLSDTQYF; CDR3 DNA: TGTGCCAGCAGCCTTGGACTATCAGATACGCAGTATTTT
J gene: TRBJ2-5; D gene: TRBD1; clone size: many; V gene: TRBV29-1; CDR3 protein: CSVELPDRGETQYF; CDR3 DNA: TGCAGCGTTGAACTGCCGGACAGGGGCGAGACCCAGTACTTC
J gene: TRBJ2-7; D gene: TRBD1; clone size: many; V gene: TRBV11-2; CDR3 protein: CASSWDRGNYEQYF; CDR3 DNA: TGTGCCAGCAGTTGGGACAGGGGGAACTACGAGCAGTACTTC
J gene: TRBJ2-2; D gene: TRBD2; clone size: few; V gene: TRBV7-8; CDR3 protein: CASSLVRTRSGELFF; CDR3 DNA: TGTGCCAGCAGCTTAGTCCGGACTAGAAGCGGGGAGCTGTTTTTT
J gene: TRBJ1-2; D gene: NA; clone size: many; V gene: TRBV7-2; CDR3 protein: CASSLGGTSGYTF; CDR3 DNA: TGTGCCAGCAGCTTAGGGGGTACAAGTGGCTACACCTTC
J gene: TRBJ1-1; D gene: NA; clone size: NA; V gene: TRBV7-9; CDR3 protein: CASSLQGLATEAFF; CDR3 DNA: TGTGCCAGCAGCTTACAGGGGTTGGCCACTGAAGCTTTCTTT
J gene: TRBJ2-1; D gene: TRBD2; clone size: many; V gene: TRBV11-2; CDR3 protein: CASSLDLGREGRRPQFF; CDR3 DNA: TGTGCCAGCAGCTTAGATCTAGGGCGGGAGGGCCGAAGGCCTCAGTTCTTC
J gene: TRBJ2-7; D gene: NA; clone size: NA; V gene: TRBV11-3; CDR3 protein: CAQNWGGMNYEQYF; CDR3 DNA: TGTGCCCAGAACTGGGGCGGGATGAACTACGAGCAGTACTTC
J gene: TRBJ2-3; D gene: TRBD1; clone size: NA; V gene: TRBV7-8; CDR3 protein: CASSLAGQGQYF; CDR3 DNA: TGTGCCAGCAGCTTAGCGGGACAGGGTCAGTATTTT
J gene: TRBJ1-3; D gene: TRBD1; clone size: NA; V gene: TRBV20-1; CDR3 protein: CSASKGASGNTIYF; CDR3 DNA: TGCAGTGCGAGCAAGGGGGCCTCTGGAAACACCATATATTTT
J gene: TRBJ1-2; D gene: TRBD1; clone size: few; V gene: TRBV11-2; CDR3 protein: CASSEWQGDNYGYTF; CDR3 DNA: TGTGCCAGCAGCGAGTGGCAGGGGGATAACTATGGCTACACCTTC
J gene: TRBJ2-1; D gene: NA; clone size: NA; V gene: TRBV20-1; CDR3 protein: CSASGRLAEQFF; CDR3 DNA: TGCAGTGCTAGTGGTAGGCTAGCTGAGCAGTTCTTC
J gene: TRBJ2-1; D gene: NA; clone size: many; V gene: TRBV13; CDR3 protein: CASSLGAYNEQFF; CDR3 DNA: TGTGCCAGCAGCTTGGGAGCCTACAATGAGCAGTTCTTC
J gene: TRBJ2-1; D gene: NA; clone size: NA; V gene: TRBV24-1; CDR3 protein: CATSDQGQMGQFF; CDR3 DNA: TGTGCCACCAGTGACCAGGGACAAATGGGGCAGTTCTTC
J gene: TRBJ2-2; D gene: NA; clone size: NA; V gene: TRBV30; CDR3 protein: CAWSVGSGTLTGELFF; CDR3 DNA: TGTGCCTGGAGTGTGGGCTCCGGGACACTCACCGGGGAGCTGTTTTTT
J gene: TRBJ2-5; D gene: NA; clone size: NA; V gene: TRBV7-6; CDR3 protein: CASSAQKETRYF; CDR3 DNA: TGTGCCAGCAGCGCCCAAAAAGAGACCCGGTACTTC
J gene: TRBJ2-5; D gene: NA; clone size: few; V gene: TRBV5-1; CDR3 protein: CASSLAELQTQYF; CDR3 DNA: TGCGCCAGCAGCTTGGCTGAGTTGCAAACCCAGTACTTC
J gene: TRBJ2-1; D gene: TRBD2; clone size: many; V gene: TRBV7-8; CDR3 protein: CASSDLRVAGEQFF; CDR3 DNA: TGTGCCAGCAGCGACTTAAGAGTAGCGGGTGAGCAGTTCTTC
J gene: TRBJ2-7; D gene: TRBD2; clone size: NA; V gene: TRBV5-1; CDR3 protein: CASSYTGLSSYEQYF; CDR3 DNA: TGCGCCAGCAGCTATACGGGACTATCCTCCTACGAGCAGTACTTC
J gene: TRBJ2-1; D gene: TRBD2; clone size: many; V gene: TRBV29-1; CDR3 protein: CSVSSGRPQFF; CDR3 DNA: TGCAGCGTTTCTAGCGGGAGGCCGCAGTTCTTC
J gene: TRBJ2-2; D gene: NA; clone size: NA; V gene: TRBV2; CDR3 protein: CASGRGGELFF; CDR3 DNA: TGTGCCAGCGGCAGAGGCGGGGAGCTGTTTTTT